The clone carrying this T cell receptor (beta chain) was seen a handful of times. Its target is unknown. The junction departs from germline at one end; a sequencing error may be responsible. Stated treatment: roughly 19 received Ad26.COV2.S at low or high dose, single or two shots; several received placebo; per-sample allocation not given. Material that was analyzed had been drawn on day 63 after the first vaccine or placebo injection. Based in Boston, the donor was an adult of 18-55 years. CDR1 and CDR2 from the germline V gene are SSHAT and FNYEAQ (reference sequence). The CDR3 spans 16 residues. Sequencing was performed with immunoSEQ multiplex PCR; in TCRdb, only in-frame clones are kept and a portion is missing. This sample carries about 480,000 clones, about 83% of them seen once, and the ten largest clones take 9.5% to 15%. The record originates from a study of Ad26.COV2.S vaccination and SARS-CoV-2 variants. Whole-study context: This donor came from the COV1001 trial of Ad26.COV2.S.

Findings and limits, study-wide: Spike-specific TCR breadth was greater after Ad26.COV2.S than placebo.

Sequenced material: peripheral blood, taken in a trial of Ad26.COV2.S vaccine versus placebo. This clonotype was obtained from a person between 18 and 59 years old who received the Ad26.COV2.S COVID-19 vaccine or a placebo. The J gene is TRBJ1-6, the V gene TRBV7-7; 8 bases agree with TRBD1. The CDR3, as DNA: TGTGCTAGCAGCTTAGGCATAGGGACAGGAAATTCACCCCTCCACTTT. Protein: CASSLGIGTGNSPLHF.